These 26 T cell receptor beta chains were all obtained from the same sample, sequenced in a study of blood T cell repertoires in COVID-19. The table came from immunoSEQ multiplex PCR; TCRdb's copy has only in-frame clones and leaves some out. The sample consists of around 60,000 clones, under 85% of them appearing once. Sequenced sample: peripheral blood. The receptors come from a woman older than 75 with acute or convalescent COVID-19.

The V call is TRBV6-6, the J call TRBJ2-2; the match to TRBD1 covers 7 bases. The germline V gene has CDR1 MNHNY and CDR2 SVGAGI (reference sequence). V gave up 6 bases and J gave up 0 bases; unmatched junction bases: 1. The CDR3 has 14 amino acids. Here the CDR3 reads CASRGTANTGELFF. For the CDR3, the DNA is TGTGCCAGCAGGGGGACAGCGAACACCGGGGAGCTGTTTTTT.

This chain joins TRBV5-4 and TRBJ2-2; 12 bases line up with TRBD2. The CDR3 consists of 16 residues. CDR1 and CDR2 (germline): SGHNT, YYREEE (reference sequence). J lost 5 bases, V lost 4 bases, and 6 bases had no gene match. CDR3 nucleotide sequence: TGTGCCAGCAGCCTTCGACTAGCGGGAGTTACCGGGGAGCTGTTTTTT. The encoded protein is CASSLRLAGVTGELFF.

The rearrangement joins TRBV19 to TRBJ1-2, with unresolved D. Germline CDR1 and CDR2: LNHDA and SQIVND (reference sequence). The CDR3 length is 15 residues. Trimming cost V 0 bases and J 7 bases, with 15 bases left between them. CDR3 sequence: CASSIDGSLTRGYTF. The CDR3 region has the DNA TGTGCCAGTAGTATAGATGGCAGTTTGACTCGTGGCTACACCTTC.

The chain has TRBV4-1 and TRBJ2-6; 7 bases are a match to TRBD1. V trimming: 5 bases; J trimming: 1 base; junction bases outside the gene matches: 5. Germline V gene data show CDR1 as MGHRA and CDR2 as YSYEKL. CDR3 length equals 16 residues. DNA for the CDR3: TGCGCCAGCAGCGACAGGGTGAATTCTGGGGCCAACGTCCTGACTTTC. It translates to CASSDRVNSGANVLTF.

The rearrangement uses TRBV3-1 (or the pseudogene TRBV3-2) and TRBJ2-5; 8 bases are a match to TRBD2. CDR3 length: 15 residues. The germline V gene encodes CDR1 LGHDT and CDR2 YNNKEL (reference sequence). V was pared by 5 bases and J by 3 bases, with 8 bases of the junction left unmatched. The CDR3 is CASSYIAGPEETQYF. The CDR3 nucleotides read TGTGCCAGCAGCTATATAGCGGGACCTGAAGAGACCCAGTACTTC.

CDR3 sequence (DNA): TGTGCCAGCAGTGGCCCCCAGCGGGGGGGCCCCGGGGAGCTGTTTTTT. Its protein is CASSGPQRGGPGELFF. The chain couples TRBV6-1 to TRBJ2-2; 10 positions agree with TRBD2. J gave up 6 bases and V 4 bases, and 8 bases lay outside the gene matches. The CDR3 is 16 amino acids. The germline V gene encodes CDR1 MNHNS and CDR2 SASEGT.

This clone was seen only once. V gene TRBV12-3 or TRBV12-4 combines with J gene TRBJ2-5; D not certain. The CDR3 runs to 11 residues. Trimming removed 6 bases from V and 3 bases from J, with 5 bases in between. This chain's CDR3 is CASSGEETQYF. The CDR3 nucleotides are TGTGCCAGCAGCGGTGAAGAGACCCAGTACTTC.

The CDR3: CAWSSSGRAGDTQYF. The DNA for the CDR3 is TGTGCCTGGAGTTCTAGCGGGAGGGCCGGCGATACGCAGTATTTT. The chain uses TRBV30 and TRBJ2-3; 12 positions agree with TRBD2. Looked up from germline, CDR1 is GTSNPN and CDR2 is SVGIG (reference sequence). The CDR3 has 15 amino acids. V shed 2 bases and J 6 bases; nucleotides not matched to a gene: 6.

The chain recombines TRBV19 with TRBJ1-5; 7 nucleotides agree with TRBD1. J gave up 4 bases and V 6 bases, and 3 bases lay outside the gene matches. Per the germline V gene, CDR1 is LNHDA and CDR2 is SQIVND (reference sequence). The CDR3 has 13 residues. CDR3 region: CASSQGQNQPQHF. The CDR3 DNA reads TGTGCCAGTAGCCAGGGACAGAATCAGCCCCAGCATTTT.

DNA of the CDR3: TGTGCCAGCCGACAGTCGATATCCCCTAATTCACCCCTCCACTTT. This encodes CASRQSISPNSPLHF. The chain has TRBV6-4 and TRBJ1-6, with a weak D call TRBD1 (5 bases). V was trimmed by 8 bases and J by 6 bases, leaving 17 bases between them. Germline V lookup: CDR1 MRHNA, CDR2 SNTAGT. CDR3 size: 15 residues.

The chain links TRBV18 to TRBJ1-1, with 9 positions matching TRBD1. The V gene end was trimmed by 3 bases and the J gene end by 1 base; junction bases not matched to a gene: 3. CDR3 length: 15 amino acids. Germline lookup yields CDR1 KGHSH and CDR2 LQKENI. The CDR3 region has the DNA TGTGCCAGCTCACCGGGACAGGGAACGAACACTGAAGCTTTCTTT. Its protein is CASSPGQGTNTEAFF. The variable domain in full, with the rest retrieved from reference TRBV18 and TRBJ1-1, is NAGVMQNPRHLVRRRGQEARLRCSPMKGHSHVYWYRQLPEEGLKFMVYLQKENIIDESGMPKERFSAEFPKEGPSILRIQQVVRGDSAAYFCASSPGQGTNTEAFFGQGTRLTVV.

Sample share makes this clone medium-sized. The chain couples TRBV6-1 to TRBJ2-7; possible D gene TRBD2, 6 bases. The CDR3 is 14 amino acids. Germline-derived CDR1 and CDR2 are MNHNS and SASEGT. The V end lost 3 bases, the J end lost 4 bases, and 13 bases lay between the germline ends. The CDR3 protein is CASSDGGLAYEQYF. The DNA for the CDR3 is TGTGCCAGCAGTGATGGGGGGTTGGCGTACGAGCAGTACTTC.

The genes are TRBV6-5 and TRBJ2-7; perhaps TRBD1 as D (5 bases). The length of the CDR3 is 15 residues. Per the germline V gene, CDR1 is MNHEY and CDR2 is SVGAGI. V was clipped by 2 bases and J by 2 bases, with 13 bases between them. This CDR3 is CASSYEAGIPYEQYF. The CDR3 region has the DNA TGTGCCAGCAGTTACGAGGCAGGGATTCCCTACGAGCAGTACTTC.

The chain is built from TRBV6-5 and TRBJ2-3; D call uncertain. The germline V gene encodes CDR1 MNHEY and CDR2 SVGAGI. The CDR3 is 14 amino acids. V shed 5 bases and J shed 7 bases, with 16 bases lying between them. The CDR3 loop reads CASSPTRSPNTQYF. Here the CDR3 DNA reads TGTGCCAGCAGTCCTACCAGGTCGCCAAATACGCAGTATTTT.

The CDR3 sequence: CASSLQGHEQYF. The CDR3 bases are TGTGCCAGCAGCTTACAGGGCCACGAGCAGTACTTC. The V gene is TRBV7-9, the J gene TRBJ2-7, with D perhaps matching TRBD1 (5 bases). Germline CDR1 reads SEHNR; CDR2 reads FQNEAQ (reference sequence). This CDR3 comprises 12 residues. Trimming stripped 2 bases from V and 5 bases from J, with 7 bases between.

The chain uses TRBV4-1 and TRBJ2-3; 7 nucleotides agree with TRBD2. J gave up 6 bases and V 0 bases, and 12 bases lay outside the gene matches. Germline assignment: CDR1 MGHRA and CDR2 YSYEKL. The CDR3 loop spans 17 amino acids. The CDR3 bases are TGCGCCAGCAGCCAAGACAGAGCGGGGAGCCCCCGGGATACGCAGTATTTT. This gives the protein CASSQDRAGSPRDTQYF.

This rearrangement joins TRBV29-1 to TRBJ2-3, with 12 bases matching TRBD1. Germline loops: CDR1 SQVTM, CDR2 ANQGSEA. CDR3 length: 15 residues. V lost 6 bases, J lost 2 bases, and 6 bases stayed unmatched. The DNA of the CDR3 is TGCAGCGTCGCTTCGGGACAGGGGGCCACAGATACGCAGTATTTT. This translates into CSVASGQGATDTQYF.

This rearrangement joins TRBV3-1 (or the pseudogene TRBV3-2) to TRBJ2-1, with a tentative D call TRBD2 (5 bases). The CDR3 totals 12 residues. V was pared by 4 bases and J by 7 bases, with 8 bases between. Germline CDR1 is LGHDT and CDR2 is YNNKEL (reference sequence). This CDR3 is CASSLLVNEQFF. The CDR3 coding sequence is TGTGCCAGCAGCCTACTAGTAAATGAGCAGTTCTTC.

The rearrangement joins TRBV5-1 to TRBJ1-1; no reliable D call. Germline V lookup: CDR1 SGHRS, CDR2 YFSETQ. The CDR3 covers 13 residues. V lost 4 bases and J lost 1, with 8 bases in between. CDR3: CASSVRENTEAFF. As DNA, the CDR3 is TGCGCCAGCAGCGTACGAGAGAACACTGAAGCTTTCTTT.

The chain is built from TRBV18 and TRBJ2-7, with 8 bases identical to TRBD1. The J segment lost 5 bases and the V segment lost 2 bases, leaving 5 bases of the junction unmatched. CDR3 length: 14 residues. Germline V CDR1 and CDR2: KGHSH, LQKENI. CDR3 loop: CASSPSAGGDEQYF. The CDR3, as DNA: TGTGCCAGCTCACCATCGGCAGGGGGCGACGAGCAGTACTTC. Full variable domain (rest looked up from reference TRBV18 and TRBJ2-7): NAGVMQNPRHLVRRRGQEARLRCSPMKGHSHVYWYRQLPEEGLKFMVYLQKENIIDESGMPKERFSAEFPKEGPSILRIQQVVRGDSAAYFCASSPSAGGDEQYFGPGTRLTVT.

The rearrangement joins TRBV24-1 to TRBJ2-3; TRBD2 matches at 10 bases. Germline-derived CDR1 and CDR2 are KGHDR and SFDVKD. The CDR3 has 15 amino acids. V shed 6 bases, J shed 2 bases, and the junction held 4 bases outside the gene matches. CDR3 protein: CATSLSGRNTDTQYF. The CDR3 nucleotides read TGTGCCACCAGTCTTAGCGGGAGGAACACAGATACGCAGTATTTT.

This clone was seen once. Here the CDR3 reads CASSLLAGKNTEAFF. CDR3 in DNA: TGTGCCAGCAGCTTGCTCGCAGGGAAGAACACTGAAGCTTTCTTT. The gene calls are TRBV5-8 and TRBJ1-1, with a tentative D call TRBD1 (5 bases). The CDR3 sequence is 15 residues long. V was pared by 1 base and J by 1 base, with 11 bases between. From germline, CDR1 is SGHTS and CDR2 YDEGEE. The full variable domain, rest sourced from reference TRBV5-8 and TRBJ1-1, is EAGVTQSPTHLIKTRGQQATLRCSPISGHTSVYWYQQALGLGLQFLLWYDEGEERNRGNFPPRFSGRQFPNYSSELNVNALELEDSALYLCASSLLAGKNTEAFFGQGTRLTVV.

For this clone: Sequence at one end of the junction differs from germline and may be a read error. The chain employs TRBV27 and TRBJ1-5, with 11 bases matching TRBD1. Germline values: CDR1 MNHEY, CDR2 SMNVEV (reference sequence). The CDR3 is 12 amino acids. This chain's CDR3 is CASSSRTGGMYF. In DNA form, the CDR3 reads TGTGCCAGCAGTTCCCGGACAGGGGGCATGTATTTT.

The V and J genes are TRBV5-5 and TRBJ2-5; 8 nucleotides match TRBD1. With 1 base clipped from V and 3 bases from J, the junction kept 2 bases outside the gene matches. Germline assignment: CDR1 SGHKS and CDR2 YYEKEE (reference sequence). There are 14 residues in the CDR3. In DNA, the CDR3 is TGTGCCAGCAGCTTGACAGGGGGTGAAGAGACCCAGTACTTC. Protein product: CASSLTGGEETQYF.

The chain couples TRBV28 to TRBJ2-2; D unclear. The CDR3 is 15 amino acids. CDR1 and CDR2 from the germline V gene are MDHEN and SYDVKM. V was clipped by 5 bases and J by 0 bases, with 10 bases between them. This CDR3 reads CASSRGVANTGELFF. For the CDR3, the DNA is TGTGCCAGCAGTCGTGGAGTCGCGAACACCGGGGAGCTGTTTTTT.

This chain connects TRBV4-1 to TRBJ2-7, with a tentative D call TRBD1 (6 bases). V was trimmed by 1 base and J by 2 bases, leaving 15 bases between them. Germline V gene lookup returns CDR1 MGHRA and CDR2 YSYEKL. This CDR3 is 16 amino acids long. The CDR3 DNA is TGCGCCAGCAGCCAAGTGATGGGGGCTAACACCTACGAGCAGTACTTC. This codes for CASSQVMGANTYEQYF.